These T cell receptor beta chains were read from a single sample in a study of shared clonotypes between healthy human individuals. The table came from immunoSEQ multiplex PCR; TCRdb's copy has only in-frame clones and leaves some out. In the table there are about 2.4 million clones, approximately 93% of which are singletons. Input material: naive CD4+ T cells from PBMCs. Receptor source: a man younger than 30 in good health. Some clones in this sample may be carry-over from other donors' samples. Both conserved end residues are part of each CDR3. A D gene is named only where the DNA matches it firmly. Where a row states a size, it is once, few, many or the class of an expanded clone; other rows omit it.

>13|TRBV5-1|TRBJ1-2|.|TRBD1
TGCGCCAGCAGCATAGGACAGGGCTATGGCTACACCTTC
CASSIGQGYGYTF
>14|TRBV12-5|TRBJ2-2|.|.
TGTGCTAGTGGGGATCAAAGGGGGTCCGGGGAGCTGTTTTTT
CASGDQRGSGELFF
>14|TRBV5-1|TRBJ1-5|.|TRBD1
TGCGCCAGCAGCTTGGTTCAGGGGGGTCAGCCCCAGCATTTT
CASSLVQGGQPQHF
>12|TRBV6-5|TRBJ2-2|.|.
TGTGCCAGCAGCCCGAACACCGGGGAGCTGTTTTTT
CASSPNTGELFF
>13|TRBV29-1|TRBJ2-1|.|.
TGCAGCTTCGACAGGACGGGGTTTAATGAGCAGTTCTTC
CSFDRTGFNEQFF
>11|TRBV2|TRBJ1-5|.|.
TGTGCCAGCAGTGAAAGTTGGCCCCAGCATTTT
CASSESWPQHF
>15|TRBV5-1|TRBJ2-5|.|TRBD1
TGCGCCAGCAGCTCGGCCGGGACAGAAGAAGAGACCCAGTACTTC
CASSSAGTEEETQYF
>11|TRBV20-1|TRBJ1-2|.|.
TGCAGTGCCCACGCTGGCTATGGCTACACCTTC
CSAHAGYGYTF
>13|TRBV28|TRBJ1-1|.|.
TGTGCCAGCAGTTTCCCAGGGATGGGTGAAGCTTTCTTT
CASSFPGMGEAFF
>18|TRBV6-1|TRBJ1-3|.|.
TGTGCCAGCAGTGAAGTTAGCTCTTCCCTCTTACCCGGAAACACCATATATTTT
CASSEVSSSLLPGNTIYF
>15|TRBV29-1|TRBJ2-5|.|.
TGCAGCGTTGAAGACTCGACCAGTATGCCAGAGACCCAGTACTTC
CSVEDSTSMPETQYF
>14|TRBV7-2|TRBJ1-2|.|.
TGTGCCAGCAGCCTCGGGACCGTGCAGAGTGGCTACACCTTC
CASSLGTVQSGYTF
>16|TRBV5-4|TRBJ2-7|once|.
TGTGCCAGCAGCTTGGCTGTCGGCGGACGGGCCTACGAGCAGTACTTC
CASSLAVGGRAYEQYF
>12|TRBV28|TRBJ2-1|.|.
TGTGCCAGCAGTTACGTTAGAGATGAGCAGTTCTTC
CASSYVRDEQFF
>12|TRBV27|TRBJ2-1|.|.
TGTGCCAGCAGTGGACCGAACAATGAGCAGTTCTTC
CASSGPNNEQFF
>15|TRBV19|TRBJ2-2|.|.
TGTGCCAGTAGTACAAGACAGACAGGCACCGGGGAGCTGTTTTTT
CASSTRQTGTGELFF
>11|TRBV5-1|TRBJ1-1|few|.
TGCGCCAGCAGCTTGGGGCCTGAAGCTTTCTTT
CASSLGPEAFF
>14|TRBV19|TRBJ1-4|.|.
TGTGCCAGTAGTAGAGGGAGTAGCGCTGAAAAACTGTTTTTT
CASSRGSSAEKLFF
>15|TRBV6-6|TRBJ2-1|.|TRBD2
TGTGCCAGCAGTCAGGGACTAGCGGAGTACAATGAGCAGTTCTTC
CASSQGLAEYNEQFF
>17|TRBV7-9|TRBJ2-1|.|TRBD2
TGTGCCAGCAGCCCTACTCTAGCGGGAGGGTATTACAATGAGCAGTTCTTC
CASSPTLAGGYYNEQFF
>16|TRBV18|TRBJ1-3|once|TRBD1
TGTGCCAGCTCACCAACACAGGGGGCGACTGGAAACACCATATATTTT
CASSPTQGATGNTIYF
>16|TRBV10-3|TRBJ2-5|once|TRBD2
TGTGCCATCAGTGAGCTTATGCGGGAGGGCCAGGAGACCCAGTACTTC
CAISELMREGQETQYF
>13|TRBV25-1|TRBJ2-7|.|.
TGTGCCAGCAGTGAAAAACCGACGGGCGAGCAGTACTTC
CASSEKPTGEQYF
>12|TRBV29-1|TRBJ1-1|.|.
TGCAGCGTTCTTCAGCAGTTCACTGAAGCTTTCTTT
CSVLQQFTEAFF
>12|TRBV2|TRBJ1-4|once|.
TGTGCCAGCAGGGCCTGGGGTGAAAAACTGTTTTTT
CASRAWGEKLFF
>17|TRBV7-7|TRBJ2-1|.|.
TGTGCCAGCAGCGCCAAAAGTGGGTTGAGCTCCTACAATGAGCAGTTCTTC
CASSAKSGLSSYNEQFF
>15|TRBV6-1|TRBJ2-5|.|.
TGTGCCACGGGCCGGCGGTGGGCCCCCCAAGAGACCCAGTACTTC
CATGRRWAPQETQYF
>16|TRBV5-4|TRBJ1-5|.|.
TGTGCCAGCAGCTTTGGGGGAGGACAGTCAAATCAGCCCCAGCATTTT
CASSFGGGQSNQPQHF